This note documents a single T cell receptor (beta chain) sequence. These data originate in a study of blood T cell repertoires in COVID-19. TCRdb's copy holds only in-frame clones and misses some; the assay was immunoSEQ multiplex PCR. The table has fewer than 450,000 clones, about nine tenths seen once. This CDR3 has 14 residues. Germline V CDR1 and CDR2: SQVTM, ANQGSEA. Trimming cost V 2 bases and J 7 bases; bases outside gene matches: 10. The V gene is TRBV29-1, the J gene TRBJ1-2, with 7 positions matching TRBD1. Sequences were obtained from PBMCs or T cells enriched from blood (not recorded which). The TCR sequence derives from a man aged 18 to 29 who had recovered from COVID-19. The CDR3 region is CSVEPGQVSGGYTF. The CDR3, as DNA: TGCAGCGTTGAACCCGGACAGGTTTCTGGTGGCTACACCTTC.